This T cell receptor (beta chain) came from a study of T cell repertoires in cytomegalovirus infection. About the research overall: CMV infection plus the matching HLA type was flagged by public TCR beta signatures.

MiXCR was run by TCRdb on the reads, yielding one entry per CDR3 protein. The sample includes 650,000 to 900,000 distinct CDR3 sequences, 30% to 35% of them seen just once. Study-level points and caveats: Ex vivo responses were dominated by HLA-C-restricted CMV-specific TCR beta clonotypes.

On this clonotype itself: Its antigen remains unknown.

The receptor was isolated from a human donor in good health (CMV status not recorded). Some clones in this sample may be carry-over from other donors' samples. This specimen consisted of cultured CD8+ T cells from PBMCs, obtained from culture after CMV antigen stimulation.

The DNA of the CDR3 is TGCGCCAGCAGCCAAGATACAGGGGTTCTCGGCTCCTACGAGCAGTACTTC. Translating gives CASSQDTGVLGSYEQYF. The chain is built from TRBV4-1 and TRBJ2-7; TRBD1 matches 7 bases. Germline trimming cut 0 bases from V and 0 bases from J; bases unmatched to any gene: 8. Germline lookup yields CDR1 MGHRA and CDR2 YSYEKL. This CDR3 is 17 amino acids long.